A selection of T cell receptor beta chains follows, all from one sample in a study of cytomegalovirus exposure and HLA in healthy donors. Produced via immunoSEQ multiplex PCR; TCRdb's table is partial and in-frame only. The data hold about 90,000 clones, with more than 55% observed a single time. The sequenced sample consisted of PBMCs. The receptors here all came from a woman aged 45-65 years in good health and CMV-seropositive. The CDR3 runs from the conserved cysteine through the conserved F or W. Fields, in order: D gene, J gene, clone size, V gene, CDR3 protein, CDR3 DNA. A D gene is named only where the DNA matches it firmly. For some rows the clone size is stated as once, few or many, or as a class when expanded; others skip it.

- | TRBJ1-2 | once | TRBV6-6 | CASSYSDSYGYTF | TGTGCCAGCAGTTACTCCGACTCCTATGGCTACACCTTC
- | TRBJ2-1 | - | TRBV9 | CASSPGLSVYNEQFF | TGTGCCAGCAGCCCAGGACTTTCCGTATACAATGAGCAGTTCTTC
- | TRBJ1-3 | - | TRBV28 | CASRSSTGSSGNTIYF | TGTGCCAGCAGATCCTCCACAGGGAGCTCTGGAAACACCATATATTTT
- | TRBJ2-7 | - | TRBV11-1 | CASSSTGYEQYF | TGTGCCAGCAGCTCCACAGGGTACGAGCAGTACTTC
- | TRBJ2-1 | - | TRBV5-1 | CASSQDTDSYNEQFF | TGCGCCAGCAGCCAGGACACGGATTCCTACAATGAGCAGTTCTTC
TRBD2 | TRBJ2-3 | - | TRBV25-1 | CASSDGLAGAEDTQYF | TGTGCCAGCAGTGACGGACTAGCGGGCGCCGAAGATACGCAGTATTTT
- | TRBJ2-7 | - | TRBV27 | CASSLKYSPSFSYEQYF | TGTGCCAGCAGTTTAAAGTACAGCCCGTCTTTTTCCTACGAGCAGTACTTC
- | TRBJ1-5 | - | TRBV6-6 | CASSYPDQPQHF | TGTGCCAGCAGTTACCCAGATCAGCCCCAGCATTTT
- | TRBJ2-1 | few | TRBV9 | CASSVGVSSYNEQFF | TGTGCCAGCAGCGTAGGTGTCAGCTCCTACAATGAGCAGTTCTTC
- | TRBJ1-2 | - | TRBV29-1 | CSVEIGDSYVYGYTF | TGCAGCGTTGAAATCGGTGACAGTTACGTCTATGGCTACACCTTC
- | TRBJ1-2 | few | TRBV28 | CASSYYNEGYGYTF | TGTGCCAGCAGTTACTACAATGAGGGCTATGGCTACACCTTC
- | TRBJ2-3 | - | TRBV9 | CASSTHAGRGGVGDTQYF | TGTGCCAGCAGCACCCACGCGGGACGGGGCGGTGTAGGAGATACGCAGTATTTT
- | TRBJ2-1 | once | TRBV7-8 | CASSFGRGSSKNEQFF | TGTGCCAGCAGCTTCGGCAGGGGAAGTAGTAAGAATGAGCAGTTCTTC
- | TRBJ2-2 | - | TRBV6-5 | CASMYVSSYIGELFF | TGTGCCAGCATGTACGTGTCCTCTTACATCGGGGAGCTGTTTTTT